This T cell receptor beta chain comes out of a study of OX40 agonist ivuxolimab in advanced cancers. Describing the broader study: Ivuxolimab was an agonistic, fully human IgG2 monoclonal antibody directed against OX40 (CD134), a costimulatory receptor. Intravenous ivuxolimab was administered to patients every 2 weeks at six dose levels: 0.01, 0.1, 0.3, 1.5, 3 and 10 mg/kg. Of the roughly 53 patients in dose escalation, some 20 had hepatocellular carcinoma, some 15 had melanoma, 9 had renal cell carcinoma and 9 had head and neck cancer. The dose-escalation cohort was about 87% male with a mean age of about 60 years, ranging from roughly 20 to 80. Prior anti-PD-1, anti-PD-L1 or anti-CTLA-4 therapy was permitted, and approximately 42% of dose-escalation patients had received checkpoint inhibitors. Three dose-escalation patients achieved partial responses, one with hepatocellular carcinoma and two with cutaneous melanoma. The point of sequencing TCRbeta in the periphery was to test whether ivuxolimab changed TCR sequence diversity and drove clonal T-cell expansion. The paper describes the monotherapy dose-escalation part (N = 52 patients) of the phase I trial of ivuxolimab. What the work shows at the level of the full study, not this receptor alone: In the 0.1-3.0 mg/kg groups, partial responders were among the patients with the lowest normalized peripheral clonal expansion, particularly in CD8+ T cells. At doses of 0.1 to 3.0 mg/kg, clonal expansion of both CD4+ and CD8+ T cells in blood was seen between baseline and week 6. The antigen specificity of the clonally expanded peripheral T cells was not determined. Low levels of normalized T-cell clonal expansion were also shown by some nonresponding patients. After ivuxolimab, more expanded clones were found on average in CD8+ T cells than in CD4+ T cells.

The trial excluded patients who had a history of autoimmune disease or were on systemic immunosuppression. Peripheral blood for TCR sequencing was collected from all dose cohorts at baseline, on cycle 4 day 1, and on cycle 7 day 1. The samples were drawn from a first-in-human, open-label, multicenter phase I dose-escalation trial of ivuxolimab. Adults with locally advanced or metastatic melanoma, renal cell carcinoma, hepatocellular carcinoma or head and neck squamous cell carcinoma were enrolled in the trial. Before TCR sequencing, CD4+ and CD8+ T cells were separately sorted from peripheral blood. To sequence the TCRbeta CDR3 region, genomic DNA was isolated from the sorted cells. TCRbeta CDR3 regions were sequenced using the immunoSEQ Assay. TCRdb limited this immuneACCESS table to in-frame rearrangements with V and J called. A share of clones is missing; checked studies link under half to unresolved V genes, and the rest is unexplained. This sample has tens of thousands of clones in its table, and 86% of those were observed once. The top ten clones comprise approximately 0.99% of the sample.

Deletion took 3 bases off V and 0 bases off J, with a span of 8 bases between the germline ends. Its CDR3 holds 15 amino acids, cysteine through phenylalanine. The retained sequence is limited to the CDR3, 45 bases, with the frame set at the first base. CDR1 is given as MNHEY and CDR2 as SMNVEV, both from the germline V gene (reference sequence). Worth noting for this clone: The target of this receptor is not known. Nothing much larger sits one base from this clone, and base qualities are not available.

This sequence was found in an adult with an advanced solid tumor such as melanoma, head and neck, liver or kidney cancer. The source was CD4+ or CD8+ T cells sorted from blood, collected in a trial of the OX40 agonist ivuxolimab. The chain is made from TRBV27 and TRBJ2-2; the D region possibly corresponds to TRBD1 (6 bases align). The CDR3 protein is CASSFGTTNTGELFF. The base sequence is TGTGCCAGCAGTTTCGGGACAACGAACACCGGGGAGCTGTTTTTT.